Below are 15 T cell receptor beta chains sequenced from a single sample in a study of blood T cell repertoires in COVID-19 (TCRdb year 2020). The library was obtained by the immunoSEQ multiplex PCR assay. The clones in this table, taken by TCRdb from immuneACCESS, are in-frame only. Not every clone is retained; where verified, under half of the shortfall comes from an unresolved V gene, and the cause of the rest is unknown. The table for this sample lists 250,000 to 400,000 clones; around 87% of them were counted only once. Clones ranked in the top ten supply 1% of the sample. The sequencing sample was made of peripheral blood. The receptors were gathered from a man aged 50-59 years with active or convalescent COVID-19.

The rearrangement joins TRBV18 to TRBJ1-2; D is unresolved. The length of the CDR3 is 14 residues. CDR1 and CDR2 from the germline V gene are KGHSH and LQKENI. Trimming removed 0 bases at V and 6 bases at J, with 11 bases between. The CDR3 region is CASSPPDPRNGYTF. Here the CDR3 DNA reads TGTGCCAGCTCACCACCCGACCCGAGGAATGGCTACACCTTC.

The CDR3 coding sequence is TGTGCCAGCATCTATAGCTCTGGAAACACCATATATTTT. It encodes CASIYSSGNTIYF. V usage is TRBV6-5 and J usage is TRBJ1-3; D remains ambiguous. In germline, CDR1 is MNHEY, CDR2 SVGAGI. The V and J ends lost 7 bases and 0 bases respectively, with 7 bases between them. The CDR3 contains 13 residues.

For this clone: A much larger clone differs by one base, so this may be a read error. The chain has TRBV7-3 and TRBJ2-2, with D possibly TRBD2 on 6 matching bases. Germline assignment: CDR1 SGHTA and CDR2 FQGTGA. The CDR3 covers 17 residues. The germline V and J ends were trimmed by 1 base and 11 bases, with 23 bases remaining between them. In DNA, the CDR3 is TGTGCCAGCAGCTTAAGGTTGATCGGGAGAAGGGGCGGTGAGCTGTTTTTT. As protein: CASSLRLIGRRGGELFF.

A remark on this clone: Different DNA sequences within this sample yield the same CDR3. The chain carries TRBV5-4 and TRBJ2-1, with 10 bases identical to TRBD2. Germline trimming cut 0 bases from V and 4 bases from J; bases unmatched to any gene: 1. The germline V gene encodes CDR1 SGHNT and CDR2 YYREEE (reference sequence). The CDR3 is 15 residues long. The CDR3 coding sequence is TGTGCCAGCAGCTTGGGGACTAGCGGTTACAATGAGCAGTTCTTC. It translates to CASSLGTSGYNEQFF.

CDR3 sequence (DNA): TGTGCCAGCTCACCGTCCCCTTTTAGAACAGGGGGCGGCTCTGAAGCTTTCTTT. Translated, it gives CASSPSPFRTGGGSEAFF. This rearrangement joins TRBV18 to TRBJ1-1, with 9 bases aligning to TRBD1. The V gene end was trimmed by 3 bases and the J gene end by 6 bases; junction bases not matched to a gene: 17. In germline, CDR1 is KGHSH, CDR2 LQKENI. The CDR3 covers 18 residues.

The gene calls are TRBV7-3 and TRBJ2-5; possible D gene TRBD2, 5 bases. The CDR3 runs to 13 residues. Germline V gene data show CDR1 as SGHTA and CDR2 as FQGTGA. The ends were cut back, 3 bases at V and 0 bases at J, with 5 bases in the middle. The CDR3: CASSFGNQETQYF. The CDR3 nucleotides are TGTGCCAGCAGCTTCGGGAACCAAGAGACCCAGTACTTC.

This rearrangement joins TRBV24-1 to TRBJ2-7; a weak D match, TRBD2 (6 bases). The CDR3 covers 15 residues. Trimming shortened V by 6 bases and J by 0 bases, and 14 bases separated the two germline ends. Germline V gene data show CDR1 as KGHDR and CDR2 as SFDVKD. CDR3 DNA sequence: TGTGCCACCAGTACACTTAGCGGTAACTCCTACGAGCAGTACTTC. It yields the protein CATSTLSGNSYEQYF.

This chain links TRBV28 with TRBJ2-7, with 8 nucleotides matching TRBD1. Germline CDR1 is MDHEN and CDR2 is SYDVKM. V lost 8 bases, J lost 6 bases, and 15 bases stayed unmatched. This CDR3 spans 15 amino acids. The CDR3 protein is CASSKPGQATFEQYF. For the CDR3, the DNA is TGTGCCAGCTCCAAGCCGGGACAGGCAACCTTCGAGCAGTACTTC.

The V call is TRBV13, the J call TRBJ2-4; 13 bases align to TRBD2. V was pared by 0 bases and J by 1 base, with 6 bases of the junction left unmatched. The CDR3 extends over 19 amino acids. CDR1 and CDR2 (germline): PRHDT, FYEKMQ (reference sequence). The CDR3 DNA is TGTGCCAGCAGCTTAGGACTAGCGGGAGGGCCGGGGGCCAAAAACATTCAGTACTTC. It codes for CASSLGLAGGPGAKNIQYF.

The chain has TRBV6-6 and TRBJ1-4, with D possibly matching TRBD1 (5 bases). In germline, CDR1 is MNHNY, CDR2 SVGAGI (reference sequence). V was trimmed by 4 bases and J by 13 bases, leaving 13 bases between them. This CDR3 has 12 amino acids. CDR3 region: CASSSQDTGLFF. The CDR3 nucleotides read TGTGCCAGCAGTTCGCAGGACACGGGACTGTTTTTT.

This clone came up once. This chain uses TRBV19 with TRBJ2-7; 9 bases align to TRBD2. The CDR3 is 21 residues long. With V trimmed by 10 bases and J by 5 bases, 33 bases remained unmatched. Germline CDR1 and CDR2: LNHDA and SQIVND (reference sequence). The CDR3 nucleotides are TGTGCCACAAGTTCCAGTCAGTGGGGAAGGGCTGGCGGGGGGGCCTTGAACGAGCAGTACTTC. Amino acid sequence: CATSSSQWGRAGGGALNEQYF.

The chain employs TRBV5-4 and TRBJ1-3; D gene ambiguous. Germline-derived CDR1 and CDR2 are SGHNT and YYREEE (reference sequence). With 1 base removed from V and 4 bases from J, the gap between germline ends came to 6 bases. This CDR3 has 13 residues. The CDR3 coding sequence is TGTGCCAGCAGCTTGCCCGGGGGAAACACCATATATTTT. It encodes CASSLPGGNTIYF.

The rearrangement joins TRBV5-1 to TRBJ2-5; D possibly corresponds to TRBD1 (6 bases). Per the germline V gene, CDR1 is SGHRS and CDR2 is YFSETQ. The CDR3 is 14 amino acids. V lost 4 bases, J lost 0 bases, and 10 bases lay in between. CDR3 residues: CASSPTGNQETQYF. In DNA form, the CDR3 reads TGCGCCAGCAGCCCCACAGGGAACCAAGAGACCCAGTACTTC. Based on the CDR3 plus reference TRBV5-1 and TRBJ2-5, the full variable domain is KAGVTQTPRYLIKTRGQQVTLSCSPISGHRSVSWYQQTPGQGLQFLFEYFSETQRNKGNFPGRFSGRQFSNSRSEMNVSTLELGDSALYLCASSPTGNQETQYFGPGTRLLVL.

This rearrangement joins TRBV6-6 to TRBJ1-4; no definite D call. The germline V gene has CDR1 MNHNY and CDR2 SVGAGI (reference sequence). Trimming shortened V by 5 bases and J by 3 bases, and 13 bases separated the two germline ends. The CDR3 has 15 amino acids. DNA of the CDR3: TGTGCCAGCAGTAAGCAGGAGGCGGCTAATGAAAAACTGTTTTTT. Its translation is CASSKQEAANEKLFF.

The chain combines TRBV7-7 with TRBJ2-1; 7 bases are shared with TRBD1. V shed 5 bases and J 5 bases; nucleotides not matched to a gene: 6. The length of the CDR3 is 14 residues. Germline V gene data show CDR1 as SSHAT and CDR2 as FNYEAQ (reference sequence). In DNA form, the CDR3 reads TGTGCCAGCAGCACCGACAGGGAAAACAATGAGCAGTTCTTC. As protein: CASSTDRENNEQFF.